A single T cell receptor (beta chain) is shown here with its context. Its recognized antigen is unknown. The record has no base qualities; no much larger clone is one base away. TCRbeta CDR3 regions were amplified from genomic DNA by means of the immunoSEQ Assay, a bias-controlled multiplex PCR. Concerning the study's data processing: Within the assay, amplification of reference gene primers was used to estimate how many nucleated cells each sample contained. Sequence reads were collapsed and filtered to measure the absolute abundance of every unique TCRbeta CDR3 rearrangement. For each sample, productive Simpson clonality was calculated as the square root of Simpson's diversity index across productive rearrangements. As stored in TCRdb, this immuneACCESS dataset retains in-frame rearrangements with V and J assigned. A fraction of the clones does not appear; measured against another copy, unresolved V genes explain less than half of the discrepancy, and the remainder lacks a known reason. V and J calls and clone size are given by that table; D and trimming were obtained from the DNA. The sample table contains a few hundred thousand clones; only one count was recorded for less than 85% of them. About 4.5% of the sample comes from the top ten.

The data belong to a study of blood T cell repertoires in COVID-19 (dated by TCRdb to 2019 to 2021). Context from the whole study: Samples covering the acute and convalescent phases of COVID-19 were provided by collaborators in the United States, Italy and Spain. The prospective study material was composed of cDNA or gDNA derived from T cells, B-cell-depleted T cells, or PBMCs. The dataset comprised deeply sampled blood TCRbeta repertoires from subjects exposed to, actively infected with, or recovered from COVID-19. A freely available public database, intended as a resource for researchers studying the immune response to SARS-CoV-2, is where the repertoires were released. The samples were drawn from two sources: the first 160 participants of the ongoing ImmuneRACE study, and 1,200 or so subjects contributed by 6 global collaborators. Nearly every sample came with metadata listing a de-identified subject ID, COVID-19 status, age in years and sex. Where available, HLA class I and class II types were taken from metadata supplied by the sample provider and were not determined by assay-based typing. Broad study findings and their caveats: The quantity of clinical and demographic metadata differed by source and by participant and was supplied without curation.

Another Seattle source contributed samples from volunteer blood donors who had recovered from COVID-19. Each collaborating institution followed its own protocols to collect whole blood in K2EDTA tubes. Collaborator samples were shipped for TCRbeta analysis as frozen whole blood, isolated PBMCs, or DNA extracted from either sample type. Material: peripheral blood. The clonotype originates from a man in his sixties who had recovered from COVID-19.

The CDR3 has the sequence CASSQQGYQPQHF. DNA sequence: TGTGCCAGCAGTCAACAGGGTTATCAGCCCCAGCATTTT. This chain is built from TRBV12-3 or TRBV12-4 and TRBJ1-5; the D gene is perhaps TRBD1, on 6 matching bases. The junction shows trimming of 5 bases on V and 5 bases on J, plus 10 bases between the germline ends. Taken from cysteine to phenylalanine, the CDR3 has 13 residues. The entry retains the CDR3 DNA only, 39 bases that are in frame from base 1.